The present T cell receptor beta chain was sequenced within a study of OX40 agonist ivuxolimab in advanced cancers. Study overall: Patients receiving dose escalation had hepatocellular carcinoma, melanoma, renal cell or head and neck cancer. Study findings and constraints: In a subset of nonresponders, normalized T-cell clonal expansion was also low.

Comments on this clone: Antigen specificity is unknown.

The protocol was immunoSEQ multiplex PCR, while the TCRdb copy is restricted to in-frame clones and leaves out a portion. Of about 79,000 clones listed, around 85% are singletons. V dropped 5 bases and J dropped 2 bases, with 9 bases sitting between them. There are 13 residues in the CDR3. CDR1 is SGHNT and CDR2 is YENEEA in the germline V gene. The V gene is TRBV11-3, the J gene TRBJ1-2; the D is unclear. The starting material was CD4+ or CD8+ T cells sorted from blood, obtained in a trial of the OX40 agonist ivuxolimab. The receptor's source is an adult with an advanced solid tumor such as melanoma, head and neck, liver or kidney cancer. The CDR3 loop reads CASSPGGNYGYTF. CDR3 DNA: TGTGCCAGCAGCCCCGGTGGGAACTATGGCTACACCTTC.